Included here is one T cell receptor beta chain sequence, with context. This CDR3 has 16 amino acids. Per germline, CDR1 SGHVS and CDR2 FQNEAQ. Trimming cost V 5 bases and J 3 bases; bases outside gene matches: 5. This entry is derived from a study of blood T cell repertoires in COVID-19. Some clones are missing from TCRdb's copy, which holds only in-frame ones; the method was immunoSEQ multiplex PCR. The sample yields 80,000 or so clones, about 89% seen once. This TCR came from a woman aged 55-75 years with acute or convalescent COVID-19. The gene calls are TRBV7-8 and TRBJ2-7; 15 nucleotides agree with TRBD2. The sample taken for sequencing was peripheral blood. CDR3 region: CASSRGTSGRIYEQYF. The DNA for the CDR3 is TGTGCCAGCAGCAGGGGGACTAGCGGGAGGATCTACGAGCAGTACTTC.